This T cell receptor beta chain is from a study of OX40 agonist ivuxolimab in advanced cancers. Germline V gene sequence: CDR1 MNHEY, CDR2 SMNVEV (reference sequence). The CDR3 covers 13 residues. The V and J ends lost 6 bases and 3 bases respectively, with 9 bases between them. Clones were read by immunoSEQ multiplex PCR, and TCRdb kept only the in-frame ones, dropping some. The sample contains more than 80,000 clones, about 89% of which appear only once. Study-wide findings and caveats: At doses 0.1 to 3.0 mg/kg, CD4+ and CD8+ clones expanded.

This clone is a singleton in its sample. Its matching antigen is unknown. The TCR sequence derives from an adult with an advanced solid tumor such as melanoma, head and neck, liver or kidney cancer. The V and J genes are TRBV27 and TRBJ2-1; D is perhaps TRBD2 (5 bases). The material was CD4+ or CD8+ T cells sorted from blood, obtained in a trial of the OX40 agonist ivuxolimab. The CDR3 region is CASRGGYYNEQFF. Here the CDR3 DNA reads TGTGCCAGCAGGGGCGGGTACTACAATGAGCAGTTCTTC.